This T cell receptor beta chain emerged from a study of blood T cell repertoires in COVID-19. Study at large: Material from acute and convalescent COVID-19 was sourced from the United States, Italy and Spain.

Germline V gene lookup returns CDR1 LGHDT and CDR2 YNNKEL (reference sequence). V dropped 2 bases and J dropped 0 bases, with 9 bases sitting between them. The CDR3 loop spans 15 amino acids. Enrolled during active infection, Seattle patients were then followed longitudinally. In the authors' workflow: Reference gene primer amplification in the assay estimated nucleated cell counts. Generated by immunoSEQ multiplex PCR, the TCRdb table keeps only in-frame clones and is missing some. The DNA gave D and trimming, while V, J and clone size come from that table. The table lists over 200,000 clones, 86% of them singletons, with roughly 10% in the top ten.

The chain carries TRBV3-1 (or the pseudogene TRBV3-2) and TRBJ2-3; a possible D gene is TRBD2 (6 bases). The clonotype comes from a middle-aged man with COVID-19, enrolled during active disease. The sequenced sample was peripheral blood. CDR3 residues: CASSQRGRSTDTQYF. The CDR3 DNA is TGTGCCAGCAGCCAACGTGGGAGGAGCACAGATACGCAGTATTTT.